This T cell receptor beta chain was identified in a study of T cell responses to AZD1222 COVID-19 vaccine. Study details: Investigators merged groups given second doses at roughly 4 or roughly 12 weeks.

The data were produced by immunoSEQ multiplex PCR, yet TCRdb's version contains in-frame clones alone and is incomplete. The sample lists about 110,000 clones, around 94% seen once, with approximately 2.2% in the top ten. The junction had 5 bases not matched to a gene; V was cut back by 0 bases and J by 6 bases. Germline CDR1 is SQVTM and CDR2 is ANQGSEA. The CDR3 is made up of 15 amino acids. This clonotype was sampled from an adult in good health. Sequencing was performed on peripheral blood, taken on day 0 of AZD1222 vaccination. The chain carries TRBV29-1 and TRBJ2-7; 13 positions match TRBD2. The CDR3 protein is CSVEDLGLAGAEQYF. DNA of the CDR3: TGCAGCGTTGAAGATCTCGGACTAGCGGGAGCCGAGCAGTACTTC.